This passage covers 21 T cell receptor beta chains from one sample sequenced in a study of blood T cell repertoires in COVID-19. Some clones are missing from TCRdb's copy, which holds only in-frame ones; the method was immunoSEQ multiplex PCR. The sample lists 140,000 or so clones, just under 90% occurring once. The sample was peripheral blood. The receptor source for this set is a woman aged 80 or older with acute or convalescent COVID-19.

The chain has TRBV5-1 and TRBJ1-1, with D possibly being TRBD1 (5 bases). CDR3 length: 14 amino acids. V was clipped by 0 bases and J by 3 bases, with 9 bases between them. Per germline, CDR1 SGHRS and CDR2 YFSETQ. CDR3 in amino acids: CASSLDRGYTEAFF. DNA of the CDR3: TGCGCCAGCAGCTTGGACCGGGGGTACACTGAAGCTTTCTTT.

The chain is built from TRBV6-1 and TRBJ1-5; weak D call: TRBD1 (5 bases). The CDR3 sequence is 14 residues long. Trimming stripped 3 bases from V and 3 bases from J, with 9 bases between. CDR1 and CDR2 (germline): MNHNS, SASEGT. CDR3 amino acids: CASSDRQNNQPQHF. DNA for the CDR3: TGTGCCAGCAGTGACCGACAGAACAATCAGCCCCAGCATTTT.

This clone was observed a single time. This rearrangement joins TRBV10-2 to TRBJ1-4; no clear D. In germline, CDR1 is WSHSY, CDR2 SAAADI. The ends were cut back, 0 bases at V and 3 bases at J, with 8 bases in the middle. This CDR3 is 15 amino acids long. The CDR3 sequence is CASSESWQANEKLFF. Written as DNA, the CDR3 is TGCGCCAGCAGTGAGTCGTGGCAGGCTAATGAAAAACTGTTTTTT.

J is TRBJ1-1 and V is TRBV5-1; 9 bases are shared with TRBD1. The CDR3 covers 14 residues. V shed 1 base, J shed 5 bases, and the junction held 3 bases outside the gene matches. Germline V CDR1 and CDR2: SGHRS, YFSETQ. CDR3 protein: CASSLNRGQTEAFF. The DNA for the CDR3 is TGCGCCAGCAGCTTGAACAGGGGGCAGACTGAAGCTTTCTTT.

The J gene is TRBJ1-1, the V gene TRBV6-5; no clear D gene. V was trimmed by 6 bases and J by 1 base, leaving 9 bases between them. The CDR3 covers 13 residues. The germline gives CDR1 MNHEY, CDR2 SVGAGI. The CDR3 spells CASRSQRNTEAFF. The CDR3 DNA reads TGTGCCAGCAGATCACAAAGGAACACTGAAGCTTTCTTT.

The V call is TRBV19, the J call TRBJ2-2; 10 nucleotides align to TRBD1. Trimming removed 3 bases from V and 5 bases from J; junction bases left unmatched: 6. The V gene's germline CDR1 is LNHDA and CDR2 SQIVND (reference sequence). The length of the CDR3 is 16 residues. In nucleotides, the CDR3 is TGTGCCAGTAGTATCCCTGGGACAGGGGTTACCGGGGAGCTGTTTTTT. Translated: CASSIPGTGVTGELFF.

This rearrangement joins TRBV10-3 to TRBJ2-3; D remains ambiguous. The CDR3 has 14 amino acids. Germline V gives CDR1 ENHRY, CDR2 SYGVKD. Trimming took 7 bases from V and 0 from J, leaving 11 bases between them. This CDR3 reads CAITGSHSTDTQYF. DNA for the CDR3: TGTGCCATCACCGGGTCCCATAGCACAGATACGCAGTATTTT.

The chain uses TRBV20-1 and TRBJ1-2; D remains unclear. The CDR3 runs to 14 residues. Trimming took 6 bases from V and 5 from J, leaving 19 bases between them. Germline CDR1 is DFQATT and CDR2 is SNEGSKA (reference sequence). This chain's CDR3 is CSASRRDFRYGYTF. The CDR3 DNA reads TGCAGTGCAAGTCGCCGGGATTTCCGTTATGGCTACACCTTC.

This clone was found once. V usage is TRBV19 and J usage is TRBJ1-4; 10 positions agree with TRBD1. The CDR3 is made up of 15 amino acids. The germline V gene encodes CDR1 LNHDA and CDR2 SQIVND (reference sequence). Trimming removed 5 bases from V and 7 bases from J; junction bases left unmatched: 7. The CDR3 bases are TGTGCCAGTAGTTTATCCGGGACAGGGGTTGAAAAACTGTTTTTT. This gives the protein CASSLSGTGVEKLFF.

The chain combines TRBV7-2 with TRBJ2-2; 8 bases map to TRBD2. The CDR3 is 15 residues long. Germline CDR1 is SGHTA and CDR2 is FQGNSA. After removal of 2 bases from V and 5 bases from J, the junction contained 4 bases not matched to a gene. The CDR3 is CASSLTGGGTGELFF. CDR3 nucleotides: TGTGCCAGCAGCTTAACCGGGGGGGGAACCGGGGAGCTGTTTTTT.

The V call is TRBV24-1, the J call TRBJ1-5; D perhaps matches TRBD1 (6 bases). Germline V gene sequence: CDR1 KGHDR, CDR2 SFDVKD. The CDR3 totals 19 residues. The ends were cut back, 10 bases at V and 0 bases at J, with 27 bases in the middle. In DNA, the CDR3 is TGTGCCACTCATCGCAAAAGGGACGGAGGACAGTATAGCAATCAGCCCCAGCATTTT. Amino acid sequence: CATHRKRDGGQYSNQPQHF.

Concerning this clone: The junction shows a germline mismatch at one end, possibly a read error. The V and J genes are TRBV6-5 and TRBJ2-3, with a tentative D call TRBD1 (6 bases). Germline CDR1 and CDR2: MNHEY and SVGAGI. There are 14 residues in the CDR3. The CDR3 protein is CASSDSDRLNTQYF. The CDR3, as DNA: TGTGCCAGCAGTGACTCTGACAGGCTTAATACGCAGTATTTT.

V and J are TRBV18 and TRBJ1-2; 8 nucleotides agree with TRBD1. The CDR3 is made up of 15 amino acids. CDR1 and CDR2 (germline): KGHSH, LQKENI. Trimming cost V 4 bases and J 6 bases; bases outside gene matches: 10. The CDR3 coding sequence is TGTGCCAGCTCACGAATACAGGGGGTAATCGATGGCTACACCTTC. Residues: CASSRIQGVIDGYTF. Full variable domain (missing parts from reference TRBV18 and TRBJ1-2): NAGVMQNPRHLVRRRGQEARLRCSPMKGHSHVYWYRQLPEEGLKFMVYLQKENIIDESGMPKERFSAEFPKEGPSILRIQQVVRGDSAAYFCASSRIQGVIDGYTFGSGTRLTVV.

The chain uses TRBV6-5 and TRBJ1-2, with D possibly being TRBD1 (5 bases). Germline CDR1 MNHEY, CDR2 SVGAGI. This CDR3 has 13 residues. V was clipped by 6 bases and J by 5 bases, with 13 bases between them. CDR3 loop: CASSQLRGYGYTF. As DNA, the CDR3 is TGTGCCAGCAGCCAGCTCCGGGGGTATGGCTACACCTTC.

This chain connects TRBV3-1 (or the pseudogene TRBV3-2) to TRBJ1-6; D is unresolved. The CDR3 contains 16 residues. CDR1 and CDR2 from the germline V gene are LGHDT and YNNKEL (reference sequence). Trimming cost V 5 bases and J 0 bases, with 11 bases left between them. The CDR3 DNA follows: TGTGCCAGCAGCGTCAGTCCTAGCTCCTATAATTCACCCCTCCACTTT. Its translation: CASSVSPSSYNSPLHF.

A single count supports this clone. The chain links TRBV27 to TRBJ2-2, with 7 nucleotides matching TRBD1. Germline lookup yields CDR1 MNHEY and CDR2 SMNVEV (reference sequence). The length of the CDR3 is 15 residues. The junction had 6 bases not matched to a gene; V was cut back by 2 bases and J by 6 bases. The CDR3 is CASSLRTGVPGELFF. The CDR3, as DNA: TGTGCCAGCAGTTTAAGAACAGGGGTCCCCGGGGAGCTGTTTTTT.

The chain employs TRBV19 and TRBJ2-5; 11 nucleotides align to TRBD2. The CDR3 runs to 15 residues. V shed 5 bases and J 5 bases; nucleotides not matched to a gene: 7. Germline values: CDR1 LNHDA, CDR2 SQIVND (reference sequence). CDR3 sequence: CASSSTSGEWETQYF. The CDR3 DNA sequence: TGTGCCAGTAGTTCGACTAGCGGGGAATGGGAGACCCAGTACTTC. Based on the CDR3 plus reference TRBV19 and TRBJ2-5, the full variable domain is DGGITQSPKYLFRKEGQNVTLSCEQNLNHDAMYWYRQDPGQGLRLIYYSQIVNDFQKGDIAEGYSVSREKKESFPLTVTSAQKNPTAFYLCASSSTSGEWETQYFGPGTRLLVL.

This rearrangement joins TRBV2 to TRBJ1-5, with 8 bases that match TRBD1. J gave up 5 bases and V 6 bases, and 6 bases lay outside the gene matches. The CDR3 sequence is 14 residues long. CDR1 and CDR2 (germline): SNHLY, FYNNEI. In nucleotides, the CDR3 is TGTGCCAGCAGCGGACAGGGTTCCCATCAGCCCCAGCATTTT. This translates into CASSGQGSHQPQHF.

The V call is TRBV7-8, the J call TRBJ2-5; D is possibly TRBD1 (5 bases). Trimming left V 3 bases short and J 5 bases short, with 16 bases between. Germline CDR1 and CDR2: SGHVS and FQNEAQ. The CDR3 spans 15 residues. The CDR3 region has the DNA TGTGCCAGCAGCTTCGAACAGGCCGCACGGGAGACCCAGTACTTC. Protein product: CASSFEQAARETQYF. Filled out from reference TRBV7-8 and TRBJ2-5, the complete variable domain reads GAGVSQSPRYKVAKRGQDVALRCDPISGHVSLFWYQQALGQGPEFLTYFQNEAQLDKSGLPSDRFFAERPEGSVSTLKIQRTQQEDSAVYLCASSFEQAARETQYFGPGTRLLVL.

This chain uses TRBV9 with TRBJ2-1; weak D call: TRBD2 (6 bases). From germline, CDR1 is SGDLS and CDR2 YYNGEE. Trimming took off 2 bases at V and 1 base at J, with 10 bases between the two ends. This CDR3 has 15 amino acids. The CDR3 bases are TGTGCCAGCAGCGTTAGCGGTGATTCCTACAATGAGCAGTTCTTC. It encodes CASSVSGDSYNEQFF.

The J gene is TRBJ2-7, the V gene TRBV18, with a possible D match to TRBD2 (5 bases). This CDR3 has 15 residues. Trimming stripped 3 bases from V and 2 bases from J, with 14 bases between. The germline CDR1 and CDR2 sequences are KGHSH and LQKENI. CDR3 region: CASSPASRSTYEQYF. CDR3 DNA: TGTGCCAGCTCACCGGCTAGCAGATCAACCTACGAGCAGTACTTC.